This T cell receptor beta chain is from a study of shared clonotypes between healthy human individuals. A deep-level run was used for the assay. The repertoire was sequenced with immunoSEQ multiplex PCR; TCRdb's copy has only in-frame clones and lacks some. This sample has approximately 400,000 clones; about 96% occur once, and the top ten carry more than 0.3%. Findings and limits, study-wide: Clonotype sharing among donors was thought likely to change with sequencing depth. Only blood was sampled; tissue repertoires likely differ.

Turning to this clone: Its antigen is still unknown.

This CDR3 has 16 amino acids. Germline-derived CDR1 and CDR2 are LNHDA and SQIVND (reference sequence). The ends lost 1 base at V and 3 bases at J; junction bases unmatched: 5. There were only Caucasian adults among the donors, and all lived in Nashville, Tennessee. The sequenced sample was memory CD8+ T cells sorted from blood. The sample's subset: CD45RO+ cells pooled with CCR7-negative TemRA cells. The TCR comes from a man aged 30-40 years in good health. The V call is TRBV19, the J call TRBJ2-3, with 9 bases lining up with TRBD2. The CDR3 loop is CASSIVALAGTDTQYF. For the CDR3, the DNA is TGTGCCAGTAGTATAGTTGCCCTAGCGGGAACAGATACGCAGTATTTT.